The rows below give T cell receptor beta chains drawn from one sample of a study of cytomegalovirus exposure and HLA in healthy donors. Sequencing was performed with immunoSEQ multiplex PCR; in TCRdb, only in-frame clones are kept and a portion is missing. Counted here are roughly 200,000 clones, about 80% occurring once; the ten biggest clones make up 2.8%. Material for sequencing was PBMCs. These receptors came from a woman between 18 and 30 years old in good health and CMV-seropositive. CDR3s include the opening cysteine and the closing phenylalanine or tryptophan. The D gene is left open where the match is weak. Rows may omit the clone size; those that give it use once, few, many or a size class.

clone size	D gene	V gene	J gene	CDR3 DNA	CDR3 protein
NA	TRBD1	TRBV2	TRBJ1-4	TGTGCCAGCAGTGAACGAGACAGGGGGGGTGAAAAACTGTTTTTT	CASSERDRGGEKLFF
NA	NA	TRBV5-1	TRBJ1-1	TGCGCCAGCAGCTTGGGGGCCCGGGGTGGCACTGAAGCTTTCTTT	CASSLGARGGTEAFF
NA	TRBD1	TRBV2	TRBJ1-5	TGTGCCAGCAGTGACGGACAGGGACGCCAGCCCCAGCATTTT	CASSDGQGRQPQHF
NA	NA	TRBV6-1	TRBJ1-2	TGTGCCAGCAGTATCGACAGGCAAAACTATGGCTACACCTTC	CASSIDRQNYGYTF
NA	TRBD2	TRBV10-3	TRBJ2-3	TGTGCCATCAGTGAAGGTGCGGGGGGAACAGATACGCAGTATTTT	CAISEGAGGTDTQYF
NA	NA	TRBV5-1	TRBJ2-5	TGCGCCAGCAGCAAACCCCAGACCAGGGGCGAGACCCAGTACTTC	CASSKPQTRGETQYF
NA	TRBD1	TRBV5-1	TRBJ1-6	TGCGCCAGCAGCCGGGACAGGTATAATTCACCCCTCCACTTT	CASSRDRYNSPLHF
NA	NA	TRBV5-8	TRBJ2-6	TGTGCCAGCAGCCCAGGGGTATCTGGGGCCAACGTCCTGACTTTC	CASSPGVSGANVLTF
once	TRBD1	TRBV7-9	TRBJ2-7	TGTGCCAGCAGCTTTGTGGGACAGGGACCCTACGAGCAGTACTTC	CASSFVGQGPYEQYF
NA	NA	TRBV19	TRBJ1-5	TGTGCCAGTAGTGACCGGGACACCAATCAGCCCCAGCATTTT	CASSDRDTNQPQHF
NA	TRBD1	TRBV19	TRBJ1-2	TGTGCCAGTAGTATCCTGACAGGGTATGGCTACACCTTC	CASSILTGYGYTF
NA	NA	TRBV6-6	TRBJ2-1	TGTGCCAGCAGCCGGACTAAGACGCAGTTCTTC	CASSRTKTQFF
NA	TRBD1	TRBV19	TRBJ1-4	TGTGCCAGTAGTATAGTAGGGACAGGGGGCGGAAAACTGTTTTTT	CASSIVGTGGGKLFF
once	TRBD2	TRBV7-2	TRBJ2-3	TGTGCCAGCAGCTTATCGGGACTAAGCACAGATACGCAGTATTTT	CASSLSGLSTDTQYF
NA	NA	TRBV27	TRBJ2-4	TGTGCCAGCAGCCAGGGAAGCCTAGCCAAAAACATTCAGTACTTC	CASSQGSLAKNIQYF
NA	NA	TRBV6-1	TRBJ1-2	TGTGCCAGCAGTGAAAGGGAGCCCGGGGGCTACACCTTC	CASSEREPGGYTF
NA	NA	TRBV5-1	TRBJ1-1	TGCGCCAGCAGCCCAACCCGAGGAACTGAAGCTTTCTTT	CASSPTRGTEAFF
NA	NA	TRBV4-2	TRBJ1-2	TGTGCCAGCAGCCAAGAAGCGGGGGCCGGCTATGGCTACACCTTC	CASSQEAGAGYGYTF
NA	TRBD2	TRBV4-2	TRBJ2-2	TGTGCCAGCAGCCAATTCTCGGGGACTAGCGGGTACACCGGGGAGCTGTTTTTT	CASSQFSGTSGYTGELFF
once	NA	TRBV4-1	TRBJ1-1	TGCGCCAGCAGCCGAGGGGGCACTGAAGCTTTCTTT	CASSRGGTEAFF
once	TRBD2	TRBV15	TRBJ2-7	TGTGCCACCAGCAGACACACTCTAGCGGGGGCCGGCGAGCAGTACTTC	CATSRHTLAGAGEQYF
NA	NA	TRBV5-1	TRBJ2-2	TGCGCCAGCAGCTTGGATTTAGAGAACACCGGGGAGCTGTTTTTT	CASSLDLENTGELFF
NA	NA	TRBV5-1	TRBJ1-4	TGCGCCAGCGGGGCGGGGCAGGGTCACGAAAAACTGTTTTTT	CASGAGQGHEKLFF
NA	TRBD1	TRBV5-1	TRBJ2-3	TGCGCCAGCAGCTTGTTGGGACAGGGGTCAGATACGCAGTATTTT	CASSLLGQGSDTQYF
NA	NA	TRBV4-1	TRBJ2-4	TGCGCCAGCAGCCAAGATCCCCGAAACATTCAGTACTTC	CASSQDPRNIQYF
NA	TRBD1	TRBV10-2	TRBJ1-1	TGCGCCAGCAGGGCCGGGACAGCGAGCACTGAAGCTTTCTTT	CASRAGTASTEAFF
NA	TRBD1	TRBV6-5	TRBJ1-1	TGTGCCAGCAGGGACAGGGGTTACACTGAAGCTTTCTTT	CASRDRGYTEAFF
NA	TRBD1	TRBV18	TRBJ1-6	TGTGCCAGCTCACCAGGGACAGGGAGGAATTCACCCCTCCACTTT	CASSPGTGRNSPLHF
few	NA	TRBV5-5	TRBJ2-7	TGTGCCAGCAGCCCCCCCATTAGCTACGAGCAGTACTTC	CASSPPISYEQYF
NA	TRBD1	TRBV5-1	TRBJ1-1	TGCGCCAGCAGCTTGAGATGGGGACAGGGTCAGGCTGAAGCTTTCTTT	CASSLRWGQGQAEAFF
NA	NA	TRBV13	TRBJ2-4	TGTGCCAGCAGCTTAAGAGGGGGGGAAAACATTCAGTACTTC	CASSLRGGENIQYF
NA	TRBD2	TRBV10-2	TRBJ2-7	TGCGCCAGCAGTGTTAAGCGGGGTAGCGAGCAGTACTTC	CASSVKRGSEQYF
NA	TRBD1	TRBV5-6	TRBJ1-1	TGTGCCAGCAGCTTGTGGGGACAGGACGCTGAAGCTTTCTTT	CASSLWGQDAEAFF
NA	NA	TRBV5-6	TRBJ1-2	TGTGCCAGCAGCTTGGCAGGGGCAATGAGGTACACCTTC	CASSLAGAMRYTF
NA	NA	TRBV4-1	TRBJ1-1	TGCGCCAGCAGCCAAGATACAGGAATCAGTGAAGCTTTCTTT	CASSQDTGISEAFF
many	TRBD2	TRBV18	TRBJ2-7	TGTGCCAGCTCAAGCGGGGTCCGCGAGCAGTACTTC	CASSSGVREQYF
NA	TRBD1	TRBV15	TRBJ1-2	TGTGCCACCAGCAGTACCCAGAGAGGGGGCTTGGTAAGAGGCTACACCTTC	CATSSTQRGGLVRGYTF
NA	TRBD2	TRBV5-6	TRBJ2-7	TGTGCCAGCAGCCGGGAGGTAGTCCACTACGAGCAGTACTTC	CASSREVVHYEQYF
NA	NA	TRBV27	TRBJ2-7	TGTGCCAGCACCAGGGTATGGATTTTCTACGAGCAGTACTTC	CASTRVWIFYEQYF
NA	TRBD2	TRBV29-1	TRBJ2-5	TGCAGCGTTGAGGCCTTGACTAGCGGGGGCCGGAGAGAGACCCAGTACTTC	CSVEALTSGGRRETQYF
few	NA	TRBV18	TRBJ1-5	TGTGCCAGCTCACTAACACATAATAATCAGCCCCAGCATTTT	CASSLTHNNQPQHF
NA	NA	TRBV25-1	TRBJ2-5	TGTGCCAGCAGAGGGGGGGCGGAACAAGAGACCCAGTACTTC	CASRGGAEQETQYF
NA	NA	TRBV29-1	TRBJ2-2	TGCAGCGTACAGGCCCACGGGGAGCTGTTTTTT	CSVQAHGELFF
once	TRBD2	TRBV10-1	TRBJ2-2	TGCGCCAGCAGGCTAGCGGGGGGTAATGATGGGTCCGGGGAGCTGTTTTTT	CASRLAGGNDGSGELFF
NA	TRBD2	TRBV7-2	TRBJ2-7	TGTGCCAGCAGCGAGGGGAGGGGAACTACAGCGACCTACGAGCAGTACTTC	CASSEGRGTTATYEQYF
few	TRBD2	TRBV6-1	TRBJ2-3	TGTGCCAGCAGTGGCGGGGGGGCCGTAGATACGCAGTATTTT	CASSGGGAVDTQYF
NA	TRBD1	TRBV5-1	TRBJ1-2	TGCGCCAGCAGCTGGGCGACTCAGGGGGACCCGAAGGGTGGCTACACCTTC	CASSWATQGDPKGGYTF
NA	TRBD1	TRBV11-2	TRBJ1-1	TGTGCCAGCAGCTTAGTCGCGGGACAGGGTATTAACACTGAAGCTTTCTTT	CASSLVAGQGINTEAFF
NA	TRBD1	TRBV19	TRBJ1-2	TGTGCCAGTAGTATAATCCCGGGACAGTCTAACTATGGCTACACCTTC	CASSIIPGQSNYGYTF
NA	TRBD1	TRBV2	TRBJ1-5	TGTGCCAGCAGCCAAGACAGGGGCGATCAGCCCCAGCATTTT	CASSQDRGDQPQHF